This T cell receptor beta chain was retrieved from a study of blood T cell repertoires in COVID-19. The CDR3 runs to 12 residues. Trimming removed 5 bases from V and 10 bases from J, with 9 bases in between. The germline V gene has CDR1 MDHEN and CDR2 SYDVKM. Produced via immunoSEQ multiplex PCR; TCRdb's table is partial and in-frame only. This sample yields roughly 300,000 clones, of which 70% to 90% are seen a single time; roughly 7.1% belongs to the top ten. The V and J genes are TRBV28 and TRBJ1-6, with D hard to call. This TCR came from a woman aged 50 to 65 who had recovered from COVID-19. The sequencing sample was made of peripheral blood. In DNA, the CDR3 is TGTGCCAGCAGTGGGCTTACCTCACCCCTCCACTTT. Translation gives CASSGLTSPLHF. The full variable domain, rest sourced from reference TRBV28 and TRBJ1-6, is DVKVTQSSRYLVKRTGEKVFLECVQDMDHENMFWYRQDPGLGLRLIYFSYDVKMKEKGDIPEGYSVSREKKERFSLILESASTNQTSMYLCASSGLTSPLHFGNGTRLTVT.